These T cell receptor beta chains were read from a single sample in a study of human T cells and chemical hapten exposure. One entry per CDR3 protein, called by TCRdb with MiXCR from the RACE reads. The table lists more than 80,000 distinct CDR3 sequences, about 8% of them singletons. Source: whole blood, taken in connection with sensitization to the hapten diphenylcyclopropenone (DPC). These receptor sequences come from a woman in her thirties with alopecia areata. Some clones in this sample may be carry-over from other donors' samples. The CDR3 runs from the conserved cysteine through the conserved F or W. The order of the fields is D gene, V gene, clone size, J gene, CDR3 DNA, CDR3 protein. A D gene is named only where the DNA matches it firmly. Expanded clones are given a class, and other clones once, few, many or no size at all.

>TRBD2|TRBV29-1|.|TRBJ2-3
TGCAGCGCGAGTCGCGGGAGGAAAGATACGCAGTATTTT
CSASRGRKDTQYF
>TRBD1|TRBV12-3/TRBV12-4|few|TRBJ1-5
TGTGCCAGCAGTTTAGTGGACAGGGCCAATCAGCCCCAGCATTTT
CASSLVDRANQPQHF
>.|TRBV5-8|many|TRBJ1-5
TGTGCCAGCAGCTTGGAGGGGATGAGCAATCAGCCCCAGCATTTT
CASSLEGMSNQPQHF
>TRBD1|TRBV5-1|few|TRBJ1-1
TGCGCCAGCAGCTGGGGGACAGCAGCTTACACTGAAGCTTTCTTT
CASSWGTAAYTEAFF
>.|TRBV29-1|many|TRBJ1-4
TGCAGCGTTAGGGATGAAAAACTGTTTTTT
CSVRDEKLFF
>TRBD1|TRBV7-9|many|TRBJ1-1
TGTGCCAGCAGCTTTGACAGGGTGAGCACTGAAGCTTTCTTT
CASSFDRVSTEAFF
>.|TRBV5-4|few|TRBJ1-2
TGTGCCAGCAGAAAACCAGGGGACTATGGCTACACCTTC
CASRKPGDYGYTF
>.|TRBV7-9|many|TRBJ1-3
TGTGCCAGCCAGCCCAGGGAGTCAGGAAACACCATATATTTT
CASQPRESGNTIYF
>TRBD1|TRBV5-1|few|TRBJ2-1
TGCGCCAGCAGCTCAAGACCCGGGACAGGGGGCTTCAATGAGCAGTTCTTC
CASSSRPGTGGFNEQFF
>.|TRBV18|few|TRBJ1-2
TGTGCCAGCTCACCGGTGCGGACAACTAACTATGGCTACACCTTC
CASSPVRTTNYGYTF
>.|TRBV29-1|many|TRBJ2-1
TGCAGCGTTGCGGCGGGCTGGGGCAATGAGCAGTTCTTC
CSVAAGWGNEQFF
>TRBD2|TRBV6-2/TRBV6-3|many|TRBJ2-1
TGTGCCAGCAGTTACCACCGGGGGGGGGGGCCATACAATGAGCAGTTCTTC
CASSYHRGGGPYNEQFF
>TRBD2|TRBV5-1|many|TRBJ2-1
TGCGCCAGCAGCTTAGCGGGGCTGCCCAATGAGCATTGGTTCTTC
CASSLAGLPNEHWFF
>TRBD1|TRBV20-1|many|TRBJ1-6
TGCAGTGCTAGAGCTTCCGGACAGGACCTCTTTAATTCACCCCTCCACTTT
CSARASGQDLFNSPLHF
>.|TRBV30|many|TRBJ1-1
TGTGCCTGGGCCACAGGGAACACTGAAGCTTTCTTT
CAWATGNTEAFF
>.|TRBV7-9|many|TRBJ1-5
TGTGCCAGCAGCTCAAGCGATCAGCCCCAGCATTTT
CASSSSDQPQHF
>.|TRBV12-3/TRBV12-4|few|TRBJ1-4
TGTGCCAGCATCGGAACGCGAATGAGGAAACTGTTTTTT
CASIGTRMRKLFF
>.|TRBV29-1|few|TRBJ2-5
TGCAGCGTGGGCAGGATATACCAAGAGACCCAGTACTTC
CSVGRIYQETQYF
>TRBD2|TRBV7-2|few|TRBJ2-1
TGTGCCAGCAGCCGGACTAGCGAGCTATACAATGAGCAGTTCTTC
CASSRTSELYNEQFF
>TRBD1|TRBV29-1|many|TRBJ1-1
TGCAGCGTTGAAGATCTACTGGACAGGGTGAACACTGAAGCTTTCTTT
CSVEDLLDRVNTEAFF
>.|TRBV7-2|many|TRBJ1-6
TGTGCCTCCACGCAAAACCCGAATTCACCCCTCCACTTT
CASTQNPNSPLHF
>TRBD2|TRBV7-6|once|TRBJ2-3
TGTGCCAGCAGCCCTGGCGGGGGTAATCATGCAGATACGCAGTATTTT
CASSPGGGNHADTQYF
>TRBD1|TRBV20-1|many|TRBJ2-7
TGCAGTGCCAAGACCGGGACAGGGGGCTACGAGCAGTACTTC
CSAKTGTGGYEQYF
>TRBD1|TRBV20-1|.|TRBJ2-7
TGCAGTGCTAGCCCAGGGGGCCACTACGAGCAGTACTTC
CSASPGGHYEQYF
>.|TRBV29-1|many|TRBJ2-4
TGCAGCGTCATGACAGGACTAGCCAAAAACATTCAGTACTTC
CSVMTGLAKNIQYF
>TRBD2|TRBV12-3/TRBV12-4|few|TRBJ2-3
TGTGCCAGCAGTCCGTATAGCGGGGCTCGCACAGATACGCAGTATTTT
CASSPYSGARTDTQYF
>TRBD1|TRBV5-1|few|TRBJ1-5
TGCGCCAGCAGTCGGACAGGGAACAGCAATCAGCCCCAGCATTTT
CASSRTGNSNQPQHF
>.|TRBV24-1|few|TRBJ1-2
TGTGCCACCAGTGATGGGACCCGGCGGGGCTACACCTTC
CATSDGTRRGYTF
>.|TRBV14|.|TRBJ1-2
TGTGCCAGCAGCCAAGAGAACACCATCTATGGCTACACCTTC
CASSQENTIYGYTF
>.|TRBV29-1|many|TRBJ1-1
TGCAGCGTCGAGGACACCTTGGACACTGAAGCTTTCTTT
CSVEDTLDTEAFF
>TRBD1|TRBV2|many|TRBJ2-3
TGTGCCAGCAGAATGACAGGGTATACCCTCACAGATACGCAGTATTTT
CASRMTGYTLTDTQYF
>TRBD1|TRBV7-2|many|TRBJ2-1
TGTGCCAGCAGCCTTCGACAGGGCGGTTCCGGTGAGCAGTTCTTC
CASSLRQGGSGEQFF
>.|TRBV11-2|many|TRBJ2-1
TGTGCCAGCAGCTTCGCCCGGTTTGCCTACAATGAGCAGTTCTTC
CASSFARFAYNEQFF
>TRBD2|TRBV20-1|many|TRBJ2-1
TGCAGTGCTATGCTCGGGGCGGGGGGGCATGAGCAGTTCTTC
CSAMLGAGGHEQFF
>.|TRBV6-5|.|TRBJ1-6
TGTGCCAGCAATCCGGGGGGCAGGTCACCCCTCAACTTT
CASNPGGRSPLNF
>.|TRBV3-1|few|TRBJ1-1
TGTGCCAGCTCCGATTCGGGACTCGGGACTAACACTGAAGCTTTCTTT
CASSDSGLGTNTEAFF
>TRBD1|TRBV30|.|TRBJ1-2
TGTGCCTGGAGTGTATTTCCAGGGGGAAACTATGGCTACACCTTC
CAWSVFPGGNYGYTF
>TRBD1|TRBV27|many|TRBJ2-6
TGTGCCAGCAGTTTTCTAGGACAGGGGGTCTCTGGGGCCAACGTCCTGACTTTC
CASSFLGQGVSGANVLTF
>.|TRBV29-1|.|TRBJ2-3
TGCAGCGTTGAAGATCTCACCCGGACGGGGTTGAGCACAGATACGCAGTATTTT
CSVEDLTRTGLSTDTQYF
>.|TRBV7-3|few|TRBJ1-3
TGTGCCAGCAGCGCGAAGCGACTCCCGAGCTCTGGAAACACCATATATTTT
CASSAKRLPSSGNTIYF
>.|TRBV12-3/TRBV12-4|.|TRBJ1-6
TGTGCCAGCAGTAACAGGAATAATTCACCCCTCCACTTT
CASSNRNNSPLHF
>.|TRBV5-1|many|TRBJ1-1
TGCGCCAGCAGCTTCTCCGGGGGGGCTGAAGCTTTCTTT
CASSFSGGAEAFF
>.|TRBV5-1|many|TRBJ1-1
TGCGCCAGCAGCTCGTCCTCCGTGGGCACTGAAGCTTTCTTT
CASSSSSVGTEAFF
>.|TRBV5-1|many|TRBJ2-2
TGCGCCAGCAGGGGCTCGAGGGACACCGGGGAGCTGTTTTTT
CASRGSRDTGELFF
>.|TRBV6-4|few|TRBJ1-1
TGTGCCAGCAGTGACTCGGGGGGAGAAGCTTTCTTT
CASSDSGGEAFF
>.|TRBV2|.|TRBJ1-1
TGTGCCAGCAGTGAAAGGAGGAACACTGAAGCTTTCTTT
CASSERRNTEAFF
>.|TRBV5-1|many|TRBJ1-1
TGCGCCAGCAGCTGGACAGTAAACACTGAAGCTTTCTTT
CASSWTVNTEAFF
>TRBD2|TRBV5-6|many|TRBJ2-3
TGTGCCAGCAGCTTTCTAGCGGGTGTGTTCACAGATACGCAGTATTTT
CASSFLAGVFTDTQYF
>.|TRBV25-1|many|TRBJ2-7
TGTGCCAGCAGTGAATTCACCGCGGGCTACGAGCAGTACTTC
CASSEFTAGYEQYF
>.|TRBV2|many|TRBJ2-3
TGTGCCAGCAGCCGGGACTTGCGGGGGACAGATACGCTGTATTTT
CASSRDLRGTDTLYF
>.|TRBV29-1|many|TRBJ1-2
TGCAGCGTACCCGAGGGGCTCCCTAACTATGGCTACACCTTC
CSVPEGLPNYGYTF
>.|TRBV6-5|many|TRBJ2-3
TGTGCCAGCAGTTCCCCCCGGGGGCCCACAGATACGCAGTATTTT
CASSSPRGPTDTQYF
>.|TRBV3-1|many|TRBJ2-7
TGTGCCAGCAGCAGATCCTGGACCTCCTACGAGCAGTACTTC
CASSRSWTSYEQYF
>.|TRBV15|many|TRBJ2-3
TGTGCCACCAGCAGAGAGGGGGGCCAGCGCGGGAGAACAGATACGCAGTATTTT
CATSREGGQRGRTDTQYF
>.|TRBV3-1|.|TRBJ1-1
TGTGCCAGCAGCCAGGGGGCCGGCACTGAAGCTTTCTTT
CASSQGAGTEAFF
>.|TRBV20-1|few|TRBJ2-3
TGCAGTGCTAAGAACTCCCTAGTCCCAGATACGCAGTATTTT
CSAKNSLVPDTQYF